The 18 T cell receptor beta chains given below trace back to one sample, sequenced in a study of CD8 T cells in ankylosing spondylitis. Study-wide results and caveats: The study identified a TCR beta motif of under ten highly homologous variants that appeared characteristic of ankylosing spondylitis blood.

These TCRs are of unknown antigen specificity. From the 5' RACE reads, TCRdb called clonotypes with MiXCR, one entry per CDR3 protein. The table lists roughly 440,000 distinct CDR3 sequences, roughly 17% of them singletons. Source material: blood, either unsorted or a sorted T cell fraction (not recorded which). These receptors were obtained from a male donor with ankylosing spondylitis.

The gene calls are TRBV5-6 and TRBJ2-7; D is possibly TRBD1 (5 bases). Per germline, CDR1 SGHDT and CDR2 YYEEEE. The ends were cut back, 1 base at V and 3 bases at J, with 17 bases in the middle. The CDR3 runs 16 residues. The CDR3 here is CASSLIGAKIGYEQYF. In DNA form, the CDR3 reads TGTGCCAGCAGCTTGATAGGGGCAAAGATAGGCTACGAGCAGTACTTC.

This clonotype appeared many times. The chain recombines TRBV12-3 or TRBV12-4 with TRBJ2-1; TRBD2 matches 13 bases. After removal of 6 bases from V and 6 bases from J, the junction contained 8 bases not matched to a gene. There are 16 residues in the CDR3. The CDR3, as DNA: TGTGCCAGCAGCGCCATAGGACTAGCGGGGGCCAATGAGCAGTTCTTC. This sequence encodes CASSAIGLAGANEQFF.

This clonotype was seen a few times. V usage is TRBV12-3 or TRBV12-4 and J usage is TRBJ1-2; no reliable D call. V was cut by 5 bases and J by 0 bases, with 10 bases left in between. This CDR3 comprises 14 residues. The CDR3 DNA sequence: TGTGCCAGCAGTATGGGCGGCTCTAACTATGGCTACACCTTC. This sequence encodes CASSMGGSNYGYTF.

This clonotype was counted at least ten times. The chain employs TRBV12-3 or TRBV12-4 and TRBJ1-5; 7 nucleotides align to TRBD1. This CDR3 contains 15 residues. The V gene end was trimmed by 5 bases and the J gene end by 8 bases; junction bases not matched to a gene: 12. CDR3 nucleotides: TGTGCCAGCAGTAGCCGGGACAGTAATCAAAAGCCCCAGCATTTT. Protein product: CASSSRDSNQKPQHF.

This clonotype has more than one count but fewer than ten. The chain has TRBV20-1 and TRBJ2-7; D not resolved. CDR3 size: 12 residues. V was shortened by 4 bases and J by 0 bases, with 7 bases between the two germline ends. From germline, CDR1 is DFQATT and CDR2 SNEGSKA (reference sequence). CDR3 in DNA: TGCAGTGCTAAGAAGGGCTCCTACGAGCAGTACTTC. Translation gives CSAKKGSYEQYF.

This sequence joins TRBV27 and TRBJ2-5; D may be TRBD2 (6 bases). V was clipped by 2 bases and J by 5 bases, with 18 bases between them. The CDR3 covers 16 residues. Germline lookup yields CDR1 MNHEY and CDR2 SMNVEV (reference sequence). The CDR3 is CASSLIGGRLGETQYF. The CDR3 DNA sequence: TGTGCCAGCAGTTTAATCGGGGGACGCCTAGGGGAGACCCAGTACTTC.

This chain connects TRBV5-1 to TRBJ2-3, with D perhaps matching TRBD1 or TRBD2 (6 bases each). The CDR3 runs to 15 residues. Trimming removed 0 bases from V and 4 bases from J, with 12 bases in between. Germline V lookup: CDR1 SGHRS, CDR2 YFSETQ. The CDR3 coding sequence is TGCGCCAGCAGCTTGGGGGGGGCTGAGGCAGATACGCAGTATTTT. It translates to CASSLGGAEADTQYF.

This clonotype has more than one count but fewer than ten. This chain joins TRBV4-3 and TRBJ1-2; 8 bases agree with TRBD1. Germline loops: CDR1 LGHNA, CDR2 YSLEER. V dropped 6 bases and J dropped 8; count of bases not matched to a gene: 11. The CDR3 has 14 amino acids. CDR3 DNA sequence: TGCGCCAGCAGACCTCAGACAGGGGCGGGGGGCTACACCTTC. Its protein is CASRPQTGAGGYTF.

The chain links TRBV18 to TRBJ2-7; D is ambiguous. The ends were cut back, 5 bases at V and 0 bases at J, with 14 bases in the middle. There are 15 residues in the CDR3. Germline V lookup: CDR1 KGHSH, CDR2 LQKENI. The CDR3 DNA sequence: TGTGCCAGCTCAGACTTGGCGGAAAGCTCCTACGAGCAGTACTTC. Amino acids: CASSDLAESSYEQYF.

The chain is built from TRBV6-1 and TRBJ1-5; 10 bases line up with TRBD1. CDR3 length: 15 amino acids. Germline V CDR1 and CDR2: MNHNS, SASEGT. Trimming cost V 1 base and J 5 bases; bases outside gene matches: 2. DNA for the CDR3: TGTGCCAGCAGTGAAGTAGGACAGGGGGATCAGCCCCAGCATTTT. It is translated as CASSEVGQGDQPQHF.

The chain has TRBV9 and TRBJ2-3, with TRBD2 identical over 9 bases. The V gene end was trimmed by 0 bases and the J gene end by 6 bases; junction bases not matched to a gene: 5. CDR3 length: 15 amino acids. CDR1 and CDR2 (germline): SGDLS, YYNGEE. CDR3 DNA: TGTGCCAGCAGCGTAGTCGCGGGAGGGGTGGATACGCAGTATTTT. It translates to CASSVVAGGVDTQYF.

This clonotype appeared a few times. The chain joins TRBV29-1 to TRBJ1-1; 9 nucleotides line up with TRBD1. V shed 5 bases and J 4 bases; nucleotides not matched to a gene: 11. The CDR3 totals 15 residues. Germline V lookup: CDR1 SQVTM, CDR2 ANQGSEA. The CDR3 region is CSVLLTGGLGTEAFF. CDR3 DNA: TGCAGCGTTCTTTTGACAGGGGGTCTTGGCACTGAAGCTTTCTTT.

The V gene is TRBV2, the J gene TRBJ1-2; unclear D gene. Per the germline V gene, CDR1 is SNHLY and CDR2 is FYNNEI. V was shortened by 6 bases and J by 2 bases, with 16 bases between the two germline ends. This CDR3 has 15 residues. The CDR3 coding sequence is TGTGCCAGCAGCCCAGAGGGCCCTTCGAACTATGGCTACACCTTC. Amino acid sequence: CASSPEGPSNYGYTF.

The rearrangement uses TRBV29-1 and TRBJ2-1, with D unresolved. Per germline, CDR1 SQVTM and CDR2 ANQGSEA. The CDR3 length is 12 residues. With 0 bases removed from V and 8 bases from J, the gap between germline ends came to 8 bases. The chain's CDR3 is CSVEESVYEQFF. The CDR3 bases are TGCAGCGTTGAAGAGTCGGTATATGAGCAGTTCTTC.

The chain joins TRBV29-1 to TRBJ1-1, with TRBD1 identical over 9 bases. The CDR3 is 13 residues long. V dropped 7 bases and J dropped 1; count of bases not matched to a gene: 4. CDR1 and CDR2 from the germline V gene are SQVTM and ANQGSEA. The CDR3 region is CSAPTGGNTEAFF. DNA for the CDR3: TGCAGCGCCCCGACAGGGGGGAACACTGAAGCTTTCTTT.

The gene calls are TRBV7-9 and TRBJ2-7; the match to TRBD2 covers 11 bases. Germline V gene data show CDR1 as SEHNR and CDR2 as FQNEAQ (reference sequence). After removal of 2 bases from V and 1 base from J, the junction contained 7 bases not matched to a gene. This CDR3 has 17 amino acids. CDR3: CASSLSPLAGGSYEQYF. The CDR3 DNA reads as TGTGCCAGCAGCTTAAGTCCCCTAGCGGGAGGATCCTACGAGCAGTACTTC.

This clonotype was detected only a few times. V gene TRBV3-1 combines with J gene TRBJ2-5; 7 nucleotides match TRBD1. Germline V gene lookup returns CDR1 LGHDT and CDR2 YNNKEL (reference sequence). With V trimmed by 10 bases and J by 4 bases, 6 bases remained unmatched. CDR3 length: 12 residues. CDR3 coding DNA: TGTGCCACCCAGACAGGGTTAGAGACCCAGTACTTC. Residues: CATQTGLETQYF.

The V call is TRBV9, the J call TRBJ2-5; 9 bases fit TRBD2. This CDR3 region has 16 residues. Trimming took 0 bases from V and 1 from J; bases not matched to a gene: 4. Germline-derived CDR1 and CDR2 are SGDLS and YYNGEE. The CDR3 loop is CASSVGPAGGQETQYF. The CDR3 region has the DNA TGTGCCAGCAGCGTAGGTCCAGCGGGAGGCCAAGAGACCCAGTACTTC. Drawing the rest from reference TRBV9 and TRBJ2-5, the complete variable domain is DSGVTQTPKHLITATGQRVTLRCSPRSGDLSVYWYQQSLDQGLQFLIQYYNGEERAKGNILERFSAQQFPDLHSELNLSSLELGDSALYFCASSVGPAGGQETQYFGPGTRLLVL.